This TCR beta chain emerged from a study of T cell responses to AZD1222 COVID-19 vaccine. Germline-derived CDR1 and CDR2 are SQVTM and ANQGSEA. Trimming took off 4 bases at V and 0 bases at J, with 10 bases between the two ends. This CDR3 contains 14 residues. TCRdb's copy holds only in-frame clones and misses some; the assay was immunoSEQ multiplex PCR. In the table there are around 160,000 clones, around 92% of which are singletons. Sequences were derived from peripheral blood, sampled 28 days after the second AZD1222 dose. The receptor's source is an adult who received the AZD1222 COVID-19 vaccine. The V call is TRBV29-1, the J call TRBJ1-5, with a tentative D call TRBD1 (6 bases). As DNA, the CDR3 is TGCAGCGTTGGGGGGGCCTATAGCAATCAGCCCCAGCATTTT. It yields the protein CSVGGAYSNQPQHF.